This T cell receptor (delta chain) is from a study of γδ T cells in repeated Plasmodium falciparum infection. V lost 0 bases and J 1 base, leaving 48 bases between the germline ends. This CDR3 region has 28 residues. CDR1 and CDR2 (germline): TSWWSYY, QGS. This clone appeared a few times. The protein TCRdb gives is from a much larger clone and does not agree with this DNA's translation at residue 7, likely a read error; the protein shown here comes from the DNA. Vgamma9/Vdelta2+ and Vdelta2-negative gammadelta T cells were flow-sorted from PBMC for bulk sequencing. TCRdb re-called the multiplex PCR reads via CATT. The sample lists roughly 93,000 delta-chain clones, 0.95% to 1% seen once, with approximately 9.6% in the top ten.

The rearrangement joins TRDV1 to TRDJ1, with a tentative D call TRDD3 (9 bases). TCRdb is silent on the J gene; assignment here came from matching the DNA to germline. The sequence was collected from a pool of human donors (malaria-infected and uninfected, not separated). Sequencing was carried out using gamma-delta T cells from blood. This CDR3 reads CALGELEGRVFFRASYELGDFRTDKLIF. CDR3 DNA: TGTGCTCTTGGGGAACTAGAGGGTCGGGTCTTCTTTCGGGCTTCCTACGAGCTGGGGGATTTTCGCACCGATAAACTCATCTTT.